The 10 T cell receptor beta chains below all came from one sample that was sequenced in a study of T cell repertoires in cytomegalovirus infection (dated by TCRdb to between 2018 and 2020). Sequencing took place on an Illumina HiSeq 1500. TCRdb reprocessed the public reads (quality trimming at Q25 with fastp, clone calling with MiXCR) and kept in-frame beta chains. Entries that share a CDR3 protein sequence are merged under the most common genes and DNA. The sample profile shows over 100,000 distinct CDR3 sequences; about 9.5% of them were found once. Jointly, the top ten make up 30% to 40% of the sample. Their recognized antigens are unknown. Material: PBMCs, sequenced either directly or after in vitro stimulation (not recorded which). These TCRs come from a human donor in good health (CMV status not recorded). Some clones in this sample may be carry-over from other donors' samples.

This clonotype was picked up many times. The rearrangement joins TRBV7-2 to TRBJ2-7; TRBD1 is a possible D gene (6 bases). From germline, CDR1 is SGHTA and CDR2 FQGNSA. V lost 1 base and J 0 bases, leaving 7 bases between the germline ends. This CDR3 comprises 14 residues. The CDR3 sequence is CASSLGTVSYEQYF. The CDR3 region has the DNA TGTGCCAGCAGCTTAGGGACAGTCTCCTACGAGCAGTACTTC.

This clonotype was detected many times. The J gene is TRBJ2-7, the V gene TRBV7-8, with TRBD2 identical over 13 bases. The length of the CDR3 is 16 residues. CDR1 is SGHVS and CDR2 is FQNEAQ in the germline V gene. Unmatched junction bases numbered 3, after V lost 2 bases and J lost 2 bases. The CDR3 loop is CASSLHGTSGTYEQYF. DNA of the CDR3: TGTGCCAGCAGCTTACACGGGACTAGCGGGACCTACGAGCAGTACTTC.

In DNA form, the CDR3 reads TGTGCCAGCAGCGAGAATACAGGAAACACCATATATTTT. Encoded protein: CASSENTGNTIYF. This sequence joins TRBV9 and TRBJ1-3, with D unresolved. Germline CDR1 reads SGDLS; CDR2 reads YYNGEE. The CDR3 is 13 amino acids. The ends were cut back, 3 bases at V and 4 bases at J, with 8 bases in the middle.

There are a few counts of this clonotype. The chain carries TRBV24-1 and TRBJ1-1; no clear D. V was shortened by 5 bases and J by 1 base, with 19 bases between the two germline ends. The CDR3 spans 17 residues. Germline V CDR1 and CDR2: KGHDR, SFDVKD. As DNA, the CDR3 is TGTGCCACCAGTGCTAGTGCGACACGGGCCAAGAACACTGAAGCTTTCTTT. Translating it yields CATSASATRAKNTEAFF.

CDR3 DNA sequence: TGTGCCAGCAGCTTAGGTACTCAACGGGGTGAGCAGTTCTTC. It codes for CASSLGTQRGEQFF. J is TRBJ2-1 and V is TRBV7-8; TRBD2 might be the D (5 bases). V gave up 1 base and J gave up 9 bases, with 13 bases separating them. Germline V gene sequence: CDR1 SGHVS, CDR2 FQNEAQ. This CDR3 comprises 14 residues.

This clonotype occurred many times. The chain is built from TRBV25-1 and TRBJ1-2, with 11 bases that match TRBD1. The V and J ends lost 2 bases and 5 bases, in that order; junction bases with no gene match: 4. The CDR3 spans 15 residues. Germline CDR1 is MGHDK and CDR2 is SYGVNS. The CDR3 protein is CASSEMGQGGYGYTF. The CDR3 coding sequence is TGTGCCAGCAGTGAAATGGGACAGGGGGGGTATGGCTACACCTTC.

This clonotype has at least ten counts. V usage is TRBV7-2 and J usage is TRBJ1-5; no definite D call. The germline V and J ends were trimmed by 1 base and 6 bases, with 13 bases remaining between them. CDR1 is SGHTA, CDR2 FQGNSA, per germline. This CDR3 is built from 15 residues. CDR3 bases: TGTGCCAGCAGCTTAGAAGGGCCTTCGGGTCAGCCCCAGCATTTT. Its protein is CASSLEGPSGQPQHF.

This clonotype was observed at least ten times. The V gene is TRBV7-2, the J gene TRBJ2-3; 8 nucleotides line up with TRBD2. This CDR3 region has 16 residues. The J segment lost 3 bases and the V segment lost 2 bases, leaving 7 bases of the junction unmatched. Germline CDR1 and CDR2: SGHTA and FQGNSA. The CDR3 spells CASSLRIREGTDTQYF. The CDR3 bases are TGTGCCAGCAGCTTAAGGATTCGGGAGGGGACAGATACGCAGTATTTT.

This clonotype was seen a handful of times. V gene TRBV2 combines with J gene TRBJ2-5; 9 bases match TRBD2. The germline gives CDR1 SNHLY, CDR2 FYNNEI. V lost 4 bases and J lost 4; bases outside the gene matches: 10. CDR3 size: 16 residues. The CDR3: CASSGSGGRGGETQYF. The CDR3 region has the DNA TGTGCCAGCAGTGGGTCGGGCGGGAGGGGAGGAGAGACCCAGTACTTC.

The chain links TRBV12-3 or TRBV12-4 to TRBJ1-1; TRBD1 is a possible D gene (5 bases). Trimming left V 3 bases short and J 3 bases short, with 11 bases between. The CDR3 spans 14 residues. The CDR3 coding sequence is TGTGCCAGCAGTTTTTCCAGGGTGCACACTGAAGCTTTCTTT. Protein product: CASSFSRVHTEAFF.